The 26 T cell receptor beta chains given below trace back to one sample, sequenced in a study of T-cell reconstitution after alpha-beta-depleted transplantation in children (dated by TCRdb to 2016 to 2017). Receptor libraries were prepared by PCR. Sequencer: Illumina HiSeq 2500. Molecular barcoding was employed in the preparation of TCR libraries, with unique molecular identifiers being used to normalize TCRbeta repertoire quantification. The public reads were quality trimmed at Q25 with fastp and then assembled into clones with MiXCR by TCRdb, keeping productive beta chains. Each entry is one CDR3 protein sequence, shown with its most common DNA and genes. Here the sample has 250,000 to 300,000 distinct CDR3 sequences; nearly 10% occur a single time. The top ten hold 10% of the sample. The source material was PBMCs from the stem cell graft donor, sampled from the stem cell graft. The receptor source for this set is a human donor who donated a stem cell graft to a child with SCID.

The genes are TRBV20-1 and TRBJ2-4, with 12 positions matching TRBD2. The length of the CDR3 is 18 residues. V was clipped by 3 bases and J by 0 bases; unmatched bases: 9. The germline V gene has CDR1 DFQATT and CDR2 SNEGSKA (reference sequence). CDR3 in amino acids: CSASHRTSGDLAKNIQYF. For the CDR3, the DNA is TGCAGTGCTAGTCACAGGACTAGCGGGGATCTAGCCAAAAACATTCAGTACTTC.

For the CDR3, the DNA is TGCAGTGCTAGAGCGGGAGGCCAGCCCCAGCATTTT. Translation: CSARAGGQPQHF. The rearrangement joins TRBV20-1 to TRBJ1-5; D ambiguous. The length of the CDR3 is 12 residues. Germline values: CDR1 DFQATT, CDR2 SNEGSKA (reference sequence). The V and J ends lost 1 base and 7 bases respectively, with 8 bases between them.

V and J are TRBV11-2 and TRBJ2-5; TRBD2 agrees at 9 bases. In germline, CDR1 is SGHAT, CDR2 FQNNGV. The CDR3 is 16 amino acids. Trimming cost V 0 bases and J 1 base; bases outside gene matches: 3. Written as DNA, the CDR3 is TGTGCCAGCAGCTTAGAGGCTAGCGGGGCCCAAGAGACCCAGTACTTC. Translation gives CASSLEASGAQETQYF. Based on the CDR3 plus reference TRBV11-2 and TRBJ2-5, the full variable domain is EAGVAQSPRYKIIEKRQSVAFWCNPISGHATLYWYQQILGQGPKLLIQFQNNGVVDDSQLPKDRFSAERLKGVDSTLKIQPAKLEDSAVYLCASSLEASGAQETQYFGPGTRLLVL.

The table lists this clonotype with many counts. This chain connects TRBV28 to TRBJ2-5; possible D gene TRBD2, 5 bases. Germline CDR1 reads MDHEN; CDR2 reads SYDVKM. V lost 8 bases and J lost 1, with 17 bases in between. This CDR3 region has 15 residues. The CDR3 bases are TGTGCCAGCGCCGTTGTGGGTCGGGGCCAAGAGACCCAGTACTTC. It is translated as CASAVVGRGQETQYF.

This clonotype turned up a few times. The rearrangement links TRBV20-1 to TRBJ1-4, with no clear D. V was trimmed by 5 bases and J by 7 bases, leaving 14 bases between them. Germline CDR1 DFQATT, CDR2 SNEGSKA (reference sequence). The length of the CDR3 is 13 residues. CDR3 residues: CSAPVPPGEKLFF. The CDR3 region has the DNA TGCAGTGCTCCCGTCCCCCCGGGTGAAAAACTGTTTTTT.

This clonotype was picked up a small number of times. Written as DNA, the CDR3 is TGTGCCAGCTCATCCTTGGCGGACGAGCAGTACTTC. Translation gives CASSSLADEQYF. V usage is TRBV18 and J usage is TRBJ2-7; D gene unclear. Trimming shortened V by 5 bases and J by 5 bases, and 10 bases separated the two germline ends. CDR1 is KGHSH and CDR2 is LQKENI in the germline V gene. The CDR3 is 12 amino acids.

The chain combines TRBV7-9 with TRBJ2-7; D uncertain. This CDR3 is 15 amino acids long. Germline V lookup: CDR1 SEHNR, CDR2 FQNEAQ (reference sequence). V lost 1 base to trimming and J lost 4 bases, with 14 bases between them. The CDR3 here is CASSLVGRTRYEQYF. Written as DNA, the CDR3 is TGTGCCAGCAGCTTAGTGGGTAGGACCCGTTACGAGCAGTACTTC.

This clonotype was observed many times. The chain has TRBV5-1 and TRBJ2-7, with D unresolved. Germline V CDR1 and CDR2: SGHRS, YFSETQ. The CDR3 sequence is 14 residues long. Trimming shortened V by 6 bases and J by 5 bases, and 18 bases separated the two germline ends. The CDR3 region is CASTTLSAPNEQYF. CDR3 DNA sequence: TGCGCCAGCACCACTCTATCGGCGCCGAACGAGCAGTACTTC. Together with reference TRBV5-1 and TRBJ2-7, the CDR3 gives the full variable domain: KAGVTQTPRYLIKTRGQQVTLSCSPISGHRSVSWYQQTPGQGLQFLFEYFSETQRNKGNFPGRFSGRQFSNSRSEMNVSTLELGDSALYLCASTTLSAPNEQYFGPGTRLTVT.

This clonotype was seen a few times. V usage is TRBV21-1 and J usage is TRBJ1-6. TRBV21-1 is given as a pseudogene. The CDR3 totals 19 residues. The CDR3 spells CASSNHGRRVGSYNSPLHF. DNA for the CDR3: TGTGCCAGCAGCAACCACGGACGCCGAGTAGGCTCCTATAATTCACCCCTCCACTTT.

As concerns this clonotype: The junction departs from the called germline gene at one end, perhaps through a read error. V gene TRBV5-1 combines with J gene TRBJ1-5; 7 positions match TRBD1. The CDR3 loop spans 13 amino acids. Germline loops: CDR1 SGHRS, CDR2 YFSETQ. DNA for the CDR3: TGCGCCAGCAGCAGGGGACAGAATCAGCCACAGCATTTT. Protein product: CASSRGQNQPQHF.

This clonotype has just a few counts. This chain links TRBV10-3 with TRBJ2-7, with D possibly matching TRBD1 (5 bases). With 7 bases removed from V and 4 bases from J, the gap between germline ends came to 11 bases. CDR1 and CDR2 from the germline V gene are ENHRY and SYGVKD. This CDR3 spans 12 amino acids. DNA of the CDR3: TGTGCCATCACGAACAGGAGATACGAGCAGTACTTC. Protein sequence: CAITNRRYEQYF.

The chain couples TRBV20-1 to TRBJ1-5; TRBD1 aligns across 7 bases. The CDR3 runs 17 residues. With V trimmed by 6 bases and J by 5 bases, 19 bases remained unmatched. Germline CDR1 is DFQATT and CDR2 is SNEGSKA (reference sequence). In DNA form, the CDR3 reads TGCAGTGCATCGACAGGGTCCGGGGTATCGTCGGATCAGCCCCAGCATTTT. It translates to CSASTGSGVSSDQPQHF.

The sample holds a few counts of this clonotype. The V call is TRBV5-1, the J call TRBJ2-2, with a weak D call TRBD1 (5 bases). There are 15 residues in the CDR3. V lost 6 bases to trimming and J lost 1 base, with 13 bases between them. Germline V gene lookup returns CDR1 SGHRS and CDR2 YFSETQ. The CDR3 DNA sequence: TGCGCCAGCACACTGAGCAGGGAGAACACCGGGGAGCTGTTTTTT. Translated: CASTLSRENTGELFF.

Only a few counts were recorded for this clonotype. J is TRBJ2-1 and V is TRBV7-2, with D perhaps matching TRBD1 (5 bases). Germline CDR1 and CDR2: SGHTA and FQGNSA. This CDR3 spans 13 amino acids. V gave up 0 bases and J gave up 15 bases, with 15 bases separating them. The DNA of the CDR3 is TGTGCCAGCAGCTTAGCATGGGGCTACGCCCCGTTCTTC. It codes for CASSLAWGYAPFF.

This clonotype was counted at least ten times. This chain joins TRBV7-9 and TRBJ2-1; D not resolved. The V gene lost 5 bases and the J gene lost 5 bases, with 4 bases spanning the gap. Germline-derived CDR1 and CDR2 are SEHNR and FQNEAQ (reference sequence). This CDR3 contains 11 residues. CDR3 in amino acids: CASSQNNEQFF. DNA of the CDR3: TGTGCCAGCAGCCAAAACAATGAGCAGTTCTTC.

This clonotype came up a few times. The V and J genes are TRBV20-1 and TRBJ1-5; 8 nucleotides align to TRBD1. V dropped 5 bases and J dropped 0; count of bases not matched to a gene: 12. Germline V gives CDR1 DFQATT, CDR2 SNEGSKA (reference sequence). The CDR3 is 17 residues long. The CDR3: CSAGDRTVSASNQPQHF. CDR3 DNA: TGCAGTGCTGGGGACAGGACCGTAAGCGCTAGCAATCAGCCCCAGCATTTT.

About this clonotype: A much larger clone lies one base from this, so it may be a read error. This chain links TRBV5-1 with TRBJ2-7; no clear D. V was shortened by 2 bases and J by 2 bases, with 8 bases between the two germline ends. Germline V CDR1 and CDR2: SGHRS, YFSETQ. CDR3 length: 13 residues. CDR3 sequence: CASSFTEAYEQYF. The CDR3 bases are TGCGCCAGCAGCTTTACAGAGGCCTACGAGCAGTACTTC.

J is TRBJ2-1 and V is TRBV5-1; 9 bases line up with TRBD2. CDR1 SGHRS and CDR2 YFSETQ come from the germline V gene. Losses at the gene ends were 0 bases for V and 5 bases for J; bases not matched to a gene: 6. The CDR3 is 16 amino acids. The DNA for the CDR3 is TGCGCCAGCAGCTTGGTCAGCGGGGGGTTCAACAATGAGCAGTTCTTC. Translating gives CASSLVSGGFNNEQFF.

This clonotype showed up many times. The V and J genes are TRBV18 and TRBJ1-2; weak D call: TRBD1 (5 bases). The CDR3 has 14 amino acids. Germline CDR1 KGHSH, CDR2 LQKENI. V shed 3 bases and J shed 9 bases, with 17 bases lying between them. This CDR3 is CASSPGTRSESYTF. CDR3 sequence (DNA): TGTGCCAGCTCACCCGGGACTCGAAGTGAAAGCTACACCTTC.

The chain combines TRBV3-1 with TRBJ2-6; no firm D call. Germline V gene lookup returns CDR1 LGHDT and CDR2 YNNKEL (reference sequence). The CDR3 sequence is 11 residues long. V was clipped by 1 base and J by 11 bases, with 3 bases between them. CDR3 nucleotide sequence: TGTGCCAGCAGCCAAGCAGACGTCCTGACTTTC. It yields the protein CASSQADVLTF. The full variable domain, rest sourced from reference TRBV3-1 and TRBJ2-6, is DTAVSQTPKYLVTQMGNDKSIKCEQNLGHDTMYWYKQDSKKFLKIMFSYNNKELIINETVPNRFSPKSPDKAHLNLHINSLELGDSAVYFCASSQADVLTFGAGSRLTVL.

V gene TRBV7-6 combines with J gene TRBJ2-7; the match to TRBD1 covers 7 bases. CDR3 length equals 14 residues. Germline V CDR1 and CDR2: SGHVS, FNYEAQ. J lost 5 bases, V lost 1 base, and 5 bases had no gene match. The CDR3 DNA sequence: TGTGCCAGCAGCTTAGATAACAGGGGCCACGAGCAGTACTTC. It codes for CASSLDNRGHEQYF.

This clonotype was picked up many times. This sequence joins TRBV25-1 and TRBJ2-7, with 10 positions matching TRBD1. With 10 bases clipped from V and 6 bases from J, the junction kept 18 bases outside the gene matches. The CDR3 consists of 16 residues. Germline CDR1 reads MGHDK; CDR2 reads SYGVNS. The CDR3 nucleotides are TGTGCCACCCTATATACTGAGACAGGGGGCGCGGGCGAGCAGTACTTC. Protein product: CATLYTETGGAGEQYF.

CDR3: CASSLMEGRQPQHF. CDR3 DNA sequence: TGTGCCAGCAGTTTGATGGAGGGTCGTCAGCCCCAGCATTTT. V gene TRBV12-3 or TRBV12-4 combines with J gene TRBJ1-5; D is ambiguous. Deletions cut 3 bases from V and 6 bases from J, with 12 bases between. The CDR3 has 14 amino acids.

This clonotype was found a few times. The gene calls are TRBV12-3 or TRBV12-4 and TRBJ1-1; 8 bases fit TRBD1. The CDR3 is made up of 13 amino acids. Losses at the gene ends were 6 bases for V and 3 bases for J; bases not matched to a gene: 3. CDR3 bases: TGTGCCAGCAGGACAGGGGAGGACACTGAAGCTTTCTTT. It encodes CASRTGEDTEAFF.

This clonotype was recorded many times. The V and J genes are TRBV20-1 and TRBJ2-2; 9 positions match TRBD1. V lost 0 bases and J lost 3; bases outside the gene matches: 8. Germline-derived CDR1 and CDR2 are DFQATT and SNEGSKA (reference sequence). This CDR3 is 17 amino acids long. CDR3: CSARDLYRGRDTGELFF. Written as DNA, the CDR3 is TGCAGTGCTAGAGATCTTTACAGGGGGCGCGACACCGGGGAGCTGTTTTTT.

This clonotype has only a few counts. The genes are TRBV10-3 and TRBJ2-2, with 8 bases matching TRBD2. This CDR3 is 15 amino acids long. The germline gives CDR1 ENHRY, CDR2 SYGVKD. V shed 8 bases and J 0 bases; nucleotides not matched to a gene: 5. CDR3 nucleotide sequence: TGTGCCATCCGGGGGGGGGTCCCGAACACCGGGGAGCTGTTTTTT. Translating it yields CAIRGGVPNTGELFF.